This TCR beta chain is drawn from a study of T cells in tumors and immune-related adverse events (dated by TCRdb to the early 2020s). Comments on this clone: The specificity of this receptor is unknown. One base away there is no much larger clone; base qualities are not given.

Taken with the paper, the label for treatment or condition translates to: nivolumab (PD-1 blockade) given before sampling. The DNeasy Blood and Tissue Kit was used to extract DNA from formalin-fixed paraffin-embedded specimens. The immunoSEQ assay was used to amplify and sequence the TCR beta locus, producing bulk TCR Vbeta CDR3 data. Under the source paper's analysis protocol: CDR3s were excluded if they were non-productive, were shorter than 7 amino acids, or did not start with C or end with F/W. Analysis was restricted to specimens with at least 1000 reads, and clonotypes were defined at the amino acid level. Clonality was calculated as 1 minus Pielou's evenness. Library sizes were equalized by abundance-weighted random subsampling with replacement, repeated 100 times to report 95% confidence intervals. The Morisita overlap index was used to quantify repertoire overlap, and for each specimen the top 40 clones were checked for overlap with the irAE. The clones in this table, taken by TCRdb from immuneACCESS, are in-frame only. Not every clone is retained; where verified, under half of the shortfall comes from an unresolved V gene, and the cause of the rest is unknown. V and J calls and clone size are given by that table; D and trimming were obtained from the DNA. The sample profile shows over 7,000 clones; roughly 94% of them were found once. Clones ranked in the top ten supply less than 2.5% of the sample.

Relative to germline, V is missing 1 base and J is missing 6 bases, with 14 bases of the junction outside any gene match. From cysteine to phenylalanine, the CDR3 is 18 amino acids long. The only DNA kept is the CDR3, 54 bases in frame from the first base. CDR1 and CDR2 are read off the germline V gene (reference sequence) as SEHNR and FQNEAQ. The input for sequencing was lymph node tissue, taken from a patient treated with anti-PD-1 therapy. The source of this sequence is a female donor with metastatic renal cell carcinoma. The V and J genes are TRBV7-9 and TRBJ1-1; 10 of the junction bases match TRBD1. In nucleotides, the sequence is TGTGCCAGCAGCTTAGGCAGGGGACAGGGGACCGCCAGTTCTGAAGCTTTCTTT. Its translation is CASSLGRGQGTASSEAFF.